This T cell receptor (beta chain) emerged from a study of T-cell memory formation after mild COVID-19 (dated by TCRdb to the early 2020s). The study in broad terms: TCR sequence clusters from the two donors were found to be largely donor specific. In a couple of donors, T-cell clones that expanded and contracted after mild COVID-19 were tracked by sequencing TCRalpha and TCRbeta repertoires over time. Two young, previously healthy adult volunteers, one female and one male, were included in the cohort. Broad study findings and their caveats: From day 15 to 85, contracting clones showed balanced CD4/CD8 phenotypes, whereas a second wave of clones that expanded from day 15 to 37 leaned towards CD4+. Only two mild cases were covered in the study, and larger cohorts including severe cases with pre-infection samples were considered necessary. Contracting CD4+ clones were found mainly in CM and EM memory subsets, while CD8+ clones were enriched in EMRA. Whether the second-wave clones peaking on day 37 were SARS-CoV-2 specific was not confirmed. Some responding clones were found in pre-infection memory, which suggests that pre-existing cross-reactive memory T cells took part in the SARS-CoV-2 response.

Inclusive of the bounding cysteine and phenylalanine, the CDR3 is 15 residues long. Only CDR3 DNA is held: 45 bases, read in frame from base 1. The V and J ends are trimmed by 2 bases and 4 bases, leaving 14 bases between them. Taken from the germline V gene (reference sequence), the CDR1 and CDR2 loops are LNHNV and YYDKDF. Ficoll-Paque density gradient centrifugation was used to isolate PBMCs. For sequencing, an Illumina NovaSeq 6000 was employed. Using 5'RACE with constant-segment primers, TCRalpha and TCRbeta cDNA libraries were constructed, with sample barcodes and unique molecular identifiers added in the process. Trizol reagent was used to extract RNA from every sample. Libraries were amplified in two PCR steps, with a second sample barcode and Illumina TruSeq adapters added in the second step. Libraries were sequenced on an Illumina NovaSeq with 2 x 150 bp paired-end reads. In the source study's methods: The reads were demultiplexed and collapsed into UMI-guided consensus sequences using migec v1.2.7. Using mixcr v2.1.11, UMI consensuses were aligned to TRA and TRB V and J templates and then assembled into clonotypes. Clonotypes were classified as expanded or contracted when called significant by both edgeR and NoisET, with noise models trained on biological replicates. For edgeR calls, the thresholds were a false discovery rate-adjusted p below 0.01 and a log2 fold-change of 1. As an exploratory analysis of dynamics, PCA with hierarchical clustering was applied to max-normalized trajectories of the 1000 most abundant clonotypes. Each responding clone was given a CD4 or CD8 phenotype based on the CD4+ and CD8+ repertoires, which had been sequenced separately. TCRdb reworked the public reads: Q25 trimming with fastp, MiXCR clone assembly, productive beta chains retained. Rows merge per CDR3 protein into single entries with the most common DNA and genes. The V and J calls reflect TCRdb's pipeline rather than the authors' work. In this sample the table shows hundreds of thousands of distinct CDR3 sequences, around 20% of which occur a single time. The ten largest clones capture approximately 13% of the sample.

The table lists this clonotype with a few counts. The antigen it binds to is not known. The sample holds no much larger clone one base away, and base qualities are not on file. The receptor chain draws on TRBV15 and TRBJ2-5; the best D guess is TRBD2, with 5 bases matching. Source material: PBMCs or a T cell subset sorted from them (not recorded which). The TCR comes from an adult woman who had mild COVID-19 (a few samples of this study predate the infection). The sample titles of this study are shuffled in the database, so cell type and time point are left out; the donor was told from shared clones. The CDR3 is CATSRIWTPRETQYF. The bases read TGTGCCACCAGCAGAATTTGGACTCCACGAGAGACCCAGTACTTC.